Shown below are 6 T cell receptor beta chains from a single sample sequenced in a study of identical twins. TCRdb ran MiXCR on the 5' RACE reads and lists one entry per CDR3 protein. The sample yields hundreds of thousands of distinct CDR3 sequences, less than 25% seen once. The sample was also linked to a second study, of T cells expressing NK-cell markers.

The sequencing sample was made of CD4+ T cells sorted from blood. The receptors shown here come from a woman aged 18-29 years in good health.

This clonotype was seen a handful of times. The rearrangement uses TRBV10-3 and TRBJ2-3; D remains unclear. V lost 4 bases and J 2 bases, leaving 7 bases between the germline ends. CDR3 size: 13 residues. Germline assignment: CDR1 ENHRY and CDR2 SYGVKD. The chain's CDR3 is CAISVDPTDTQYF. CDR3 DNA: TGTGCCATCAGTGTCGACCCCACAGATACGCAGTATTTT.

Concerning this clonotype itself: Relative to the germline gene, one junction end is altered; a read error may explain this. J is TRBJ2-6 and V is TRBV12-3 or TRBV12-4; TRBD1 agrees at 7 bases. This CDR3 has 16 residues. The CDR3 nucleotides read TGTACCAGCAGCCGCCTCCAACAGGGGGGGGCCAACGTCCTGACTTTC. Translating gives CTSSRLQQGGANVLTF.

The V call is TRBV5-5, the J call TRBJ2-5; D unresolved. The CDR3 contains 16 residues. Germline lookup yields CDR1 SGHKS and CDR2 YYEKEE (reference sequence). V lost 0 bases, J lost 1 base, and 13 bases lay in between. CDR3 region: CASSLGVTDSQETQYF. The CDR3 nucleotides read TGTGCCAGCAGCTTGGGCGTCACAGATTCCCAAGAGACCCAGTACTTC.

This chain joins TRBV7-2 and TRBJ2-6; D is ambiguous. V lost 0 bases and J 6 bases, leaving 9 bases between the germline ends. The CDR3 extends over 15 amino acids. The V gene's germline CDR1 is SGHTA and CDR2 FQGNSA. This CDR3 reads CASSLALGMANVLTF. The CDR3 DNA sequence: TGTGCCAGCAGCTTAGCGCTGGGGATGGCCAACGTCCTGACTTTC. Full variable domain (missing parts from reference TRBV7-2 and TRBJ2-6): GAGVSQSPSNKVTEKGKDVELRCDPISGHTALYWYRQSLGQGLEFLIYFQGNSAPDKSGLPSDRFSAERTGGSVSTLTIQRTQQEDSAVYLCASSLALGMANVLTFGAGSRLTVL.

The rearrangement uses TRBV20-1 and TRBJ2-7, with 12 bases fitting TRBD2. This CDR3 is built from 15 residues. V trimming: 2 bases; J trimming: 3 bases; junction bases outside the gene matches: 5. Germline V CDR1 and CDR2: DFQATT, SNEGSKA (reference sequence). The CDR3 DNA is TGCAGTGCTAGAATTACTAGCGGGAGGCGCTACGAGCAGTACTTC. It encodes CSARITSGRRYEQYF.

The V call is TRBV29-1, the J call TRBJ2-7; 8 bases line up with TRBD2. Germline trimming cut 0 bases from V and 4 bases from J; bases unmatched to any gene: 5. Germline assignment: CDR1 SQVTM and CDR2 ANQGSEA. The CDR3 has 14 amino acids. This chain's CDR3 is CSVEEGAGGYEQYF. CDR3 bases: TGCAGCGTTGAAGAGGGGGCGGGAGGTTACGAGCAGTACTTC.